These 4 T cell receptor beta chains came from one sample sequenced in a study of blood T cell repertoires in COVID-19. The table came from immunoSEQ multiplex PCR; TCRdb's copy has only in-frame clones and leaves some out. The sample lists 200,000 or so clones; roughly nine tenths were seen once. The sample taken for sequencing was peripheral blood. All receptors derive from a man in his sixties who had recovered from COVID-19.

The V call is TRBV2, the J call TRBJ1-5; D call uncertain. The CDR3 sequence is 13 residues long. V lost 2 bases to trimming and J lost 9 bases, with 11 bases between them. Germline V gene sequence: CDR1 SNHLY, CDR2 FYNNEI. CDR3 nucleotides: TGTGCCAGCAGTGAACCAGGAAGGTGGCCCCAGCATTTT. Amino acid sequence: CASSEPGRWPQHF. The full variable domain, with the rest looked up from reference TRBV2 and TRBJ1-5, is EPEVTQTPSHQVTQMGQEVILRCVPISNHLYFYWYRQILGQKVEFLVSFYNNEISEKSEIFDDQFSVERPDGSNFTLKIRSTKLEDSAMYFCASSEPGRWPQHFGDGTRLSIL.

The V and J genes are TRBV11-2 and TRBJ1-2; D call uncertain. Looked up from germline, CDR1 is SGHAT and CDR2 is FQNNGV. The CDR3 has 11 amino acids. V was trimmed by 1 base and J by 6 bases, leaving 3 bases between them. In DNA, the CDR3 is TGTGCCAGCAGCTTAGCCGATGGCTACACCTTC. Protein: CASSLADGYTF.

V usage is TRBV6-4 and J usage is TRBJ2-1; 7 bases line up with TRBD2. Germline-derived CDR1 and CDR2 are MRHNA and SNTAGT. The CDR3 length is 16 residues. Trimming at V came to 7 bases and at J to 0 bases, leaving 9 bases not matched to a gene. In DNA form, the CDR3 reads TGTGCCAGCACTCCTGAAGGCGGGAGCTCCTACAATGAGCAGTTCTTC. It specifies CASTPEGGSSYNEQFF.

The chain carries TRBV7-2 and TRBJ2-5, with a weak D call TRBD1 (6 bases). V was clipped by 6 bases and J by 7 bases, with 9 bases between them. Per the germline V gene, CDR1 is SGHTA and CDR2 is FQGNSA. The CDR3 covers 11 residues. In nucleotides, the CDR3 is TGTGCCAGCAGGTCAGGGGCGACCCAGTACTTC. Translating it yields CASRSGATQYF.